Below are 25 T cell receptor beta chains sequenced from a single sample in a study of neurological immune-mediated disorders. As to time point: longitudinal time-point 2. TCRdb redid the calling of the 5' RACE reads with MiXCR, one entry per CDR3 protein. There are 57,000 or so distinct CDR3 sequences in the sample; more than 9.5% occur only once, and about 12% lies in the top ten. The sample comprised PBMCs. The receptor set was obtained from a young man in good health.

This clonotype came up many times. This chain connects TRBV10-3 to TRBJ2-2, with D uncertain. Germline V gene data show CDR1 as ENHRY and CDR2 as SYGVKD. This CDR3 comprises 14 residues. The germline V and J ends were trimmed by 7 bases and 5 bases, with 14 bases remaining between them. CDR3 DNA sequence: TGTGCCATCACGACGGCCGACGCTACCGGGGAGCTGTTTTTT. Protein: CAITTADATGELFF.

The sample holds a few counts of this clonotype. The chain couples TRBV24-1 to TRBJ2-2; D gene unclear. V was pared by 7 bases and J by 2 bases, with 7 bases between. Germline CDR1 and CDR2: KGHDR and SFDVKD. The CDR3 loop spans 13 amino acids. The CDR3 spells CATRDDNTGELFF. The CDR3 coding sequence is TGTGCCACCAGGGACGACAACACCGGGGAGCTGTTTTTT.

In regard to this clonotype: A junction boundary mismatches the germline segment, possibly from a read error. The J gene is TRBJ2-7, the V gene TRBV28; TRBD1 agrees at 9 bases. Germline loops: CDR1 MDHEN, CDR2 SYDVKM. The CDR3 contains 13 residues. The CDR3: CASVGQGPYDQYF. As DNA, the CDR3 is TGTGCCAGCGTGGGACAGGGACCCTACGACCAGTACTTC.

Many counts were recorded for this clonotype. The CDR3, as DNA: TGTGCCAGCAGCTTGGCTTCAGGGCTAAATCAGCCCCAGCATTTT. This translates into CASSLASGLNQPQHF. This chain joins TRBV5-6 and TRBJ1-5; possible D gene TRBD1, 5 bases. CDR1 and CDR2 (germline): SGHDT, YYEEEE. This CDR3 is built from 15 residues. Trimming left V 0 bases short and J 4 bases short, with 11 bases between.

V gene TRBV10-3 combines with J gene TRBJ1-5; 7 nucleotides match TRBD1. CDR3 length: 14 amino acids. The J segment lost 6 bases and the V segment lost 3 bases, leaving 5 bases of the junction unmatched. Germline values: CDR1 ENHRY, CDR2 SYGVKD. CDR3 residues: CAISEGQEPQPQHF. The CDR3 DNA sequence: TGTGCCATCAGTGAAGGACAGGAACCTCAGCCCCAGCATTTT.

This chain connects TRBV2 to TRBJ2-7; D is ambiguous. The CDR3 has 14 amino acids. V lost 6 bases and J 3 bases, leaving 15 bases between the germline ends. Germline V gives CDR1 SNHLY, CDR2 FYNNEI. CDR3 sequence reads: CASRSMVSVYEQYF. The CDR3 coding sequence is TGTGCCAGCAGATCCATGGTGAGCGTCTACGAGCAGTACTTC.

This clonotype appeared many times. CDR3 in amino acids: CSANFITDTQYF. The CDR3 nucleotides are TGCAGTGCTAATTTCATAACAGATACGCAGTATTTT. The chain is built from TRBV20-1 and TRBJ2-3; no reliable D call. V lost 4 bases, J lost 3 bases, and 8 bases lay in between. This CDR3 spans 12 amino acids. CDR1 and CDR2 (germline): DFQATT, SNEGSKA (reference sequence).

This clonotype showed up many times. The chain has TRBV7-2 and TRBJ2-1; D gene ambiguous. Germline V gives CDR1 SGHTA, CDR2 FQGNSA. V was shortened by 5 bases and J by 0 bases, with 11 bases between the two germline ends. This CDR3 is built from 15 residues. CDR3 bases: TGTGCCAGCAGCCCATGGCCTGGCTCCTACAATGAGCAGTTCTTC. Translation gives CASSPWPGSYNEQFF.

This clonotype was counted at least ten times. The rearrangement links TRBV25-1 to TRBJ1-1, with D maybe TRBD1 (5 bases). Trimming shortened V by 0 bases and J by 10 bases, and 9 bases separated the two germline ends. Germline V gene lookup returns CDR1 MGHDK and CDR2 SYGVNS. This CDR3 has 12 amino acids. The CDR3 sequence is CASSEYGGGAFF. Here the CDR3 DNA reads TGTGCCAGCAGTGAATATGGGGGTGGAGCTTTCTTT.

This clonotype was counted at least ten times. The chain couples TRBV5-1 to TRBJ1-2; a possible D gene is TRBD1 (5 bases). There are 15 residues in the CDR3. Germline V lookup: CDR1 SGHRS, CDR2 YFSETQ. The V and J ends lost 1 base and 4 bases respectively, with 14 bases between them. DNA for the CDR3: TGCGCCAGCAGCTTGTCGCCAGGGACTACCTATGGCTACACCTTC. The encoded protein is CASSLSPGTTYGYTF. Combining the CDR3 with reference TRBV5-1 and TRBJ1-2 gives the whole variable domain KAGVTQTPRYLIKTRGQQVTLSCSPISGHRSVSWYQQTPGQGLQFLFEYFSETQRNKGNFPGRFSGRQFSNSRSEMNVSTLELGDSALYLCASSLSPGTTYGYTFGSGTRLTVV.

This clonotype has ten or more counts. V usage is TRBV6-6 and J usage is TRBJ2-2; D not resolved. The V and J ends lost 7 bases and 0 bases respectively, with 9 bases between them. Germline CDR1 and CDR2: MNHNY and SVGAGI (reference sequence). This CDR3 region has 14 residues. DNA of the CDR3: TGTGCCAGCAACCAGGACGCGAACACCGGGGAGCTGTTTTTT. This codes for CASNQDANTGELFF.

This clonotype was detected ten times or more. The V and J genes are TRBV11-2 and TRBJ2-7, with TRBD1 as a possible D gene (6 bases). Germline V gene lookup returns CDR1 SGHAT and CDR2 FQNNGV. This CDR3 comprises 15 residues. V shed 1 base and J shed 1 base, with 11 bases lying between them. The CDR3 DNA follows: TGTGCCAGCAGCTTAGTCAGGGGAGAGTCCTACGAGCAGTACTTC. Translated: CASSLVRGESYEQYF.

This clonotype was counted many times. The CDR3 DNA reads TGCAGTGCTACCCGGGGACTAGCCGACTACGAGCAGTACTTC. Protein product: CSATRGLADYEQYF. The chain recombines TRBV20-1 with TRBJ2-7, with 9 bases lining up with TRBD2. The length of the CDR3 is 14 residues. The germline V gene encodes CDR1 DFQATT and CDR2 SNEGSKA (reference sequence). Trimming cost V 4 bases and J 3 bases; bases outside gene matches: 7.

At least ten counts were recorded for this clonotype. The chain links TRBV28 to TRBJ2-1; D is uncertain. Trimming removed 4 bases at V and 8 bases at J, with 12 bases between. Germline V gene lookup returns CDR1 MDHEN and CDR2 SYDVKM. The CDR3 is 13 amino acids. The CDR3 is CASSSIGWDEQFF. The DNA for the CDR3 is TGTGCCAGCAGTTCCATCGGGTGGGATGAGCAGTTCTTC.

This clonotype was picked up many times. The V gene is TRBV5-1, the J gene TRBJ2-5; D is undetermined. Germline-derived CDR1 and CDR2 are SGHRS and YFSETQ. V was trimmed by 4 bases and J by 5 bases, leaving 12 bases between them. The CDR3 extends over 13 amino acids. CDR3 coding DNA: TGCGCCAGCAGCGTCGACCCATGGGAGACCCAGTACTTC. Protein product: CASSVDPWETQYF. Drawing the rest from reference TRBV5-1 and TRBJ2-5, the complete variable domain is KAGVTQTPRYLIKTRGQQVTLSCSPISGHRSVSWYQQTPGQGLQFLFEYFSETQRNKGNFPGRFSGRQFSNSRSEMNVSTLELGDSALYLCASSVDPWETQYFGPGTRLLVL.

The chain combines TRBV29-1 with TRBJ2-5, with 8 bases identical to TRBD2. Germline V lookup: CDR1 SQVTM, CDR2 ANQGSEA. This CDR3 has 15 amino acids. With V trimmed by 0 bases and J by 0 bases, 3 bases remained unmatched. CDR3 sequence reads: CSVEDLAGNQETQYF. CDR3 DNA: TGCAGCGTTGAAGACTTAGCGGGGAACCAAGAGACCCAGTACTTC.

This clonotype was counted ten times or more. The rearrangement links TRBV9 to TRBJ2-5, with D maybe TRBD2 (6 bases). This CDR3 region has 15 residues. The V end lost 3 bases, the J end lost 2 bases, and 14 bases lay between the germline ends. CDR1 is SGDLS and CDR2 is YYNGEE in the germline V gene. The CDR3 DNA is TGTGCCAGCAGCGGGGGCAGCGGGCAGCAAGAGACCCAGTACTTC. It specifies CASSGGSGQQETQYF.

There are many counts of this clonotype. The chain carries TRBV10-3 and TRBJ2-3; 10 nucleotides align to TRBD1. This CDR3 has 15 amino acids. Germline CDR1 reads ENHRY; CDR2 reads SYGVKD. J was trimmed by 3 bases and V by 5 bases; bases with no gene match: 5. The CDR3 region is CAISPGQGFTDTQYF. The CDR3 DNA sequence: TGTGCCATCAGTCCGGGACAGGGGTTTACAGATACGCAGTATTTT.

This clonotype has at least ten counts. The gene calls are TRBV5-6 and TRBJ1-4, with D possibly TRBD1 on 6 matching bases. V lost 3 bases and J lost 3, with 12 bases in between. This CDR3 region has 15 residues. Germline V CDR1 and CDR2: SGHDT, YYEEEE. The CDR3 nucleotides read TGTGCCAGCAGCTGGGGGGGCGCCGCTAATGAAAAACTGTTTTTT. Its protein product is CASSWGGAANEKLFF.

About this clonotype itself: A much larger clone lies one base from this, so it may be a read error. V usage is TRBV29-1 and J usage is TRBJ2-7; D uncertain. Germline V gene sequence: CDR1 SQVTM, CDR2 ANQGSEA. V was shortened by 4 bases and J by 7 bases, with 20 bases between the two germline ends. CDR3 length equals 14 residues. The CDR3 loop is CSVGWRASYNEQYF. CDR3 DNA: TGCAGCGTTGGCTGGAGAGCCTCCTACAATGAGCAGTACTTC.

This clonotype has ten or more counts. The chain combines TRBV28 with TRBJ2-7; perhaps TRBD1 as D (5 bases). The germline V gene has CDR1 MDHEN and CDR2 SYDVKM. V lost 1 base to trimming and J lost 7 bases, with 17 bases between them. The CDR3 has 15 amino acids. Written as DNA, the CDR3 is TGTGCCAGCAGTTTATCGGGCACGGCTGCAGGGGAGCAGTACTTC. This sequence encodes CASSLSGTAAGEQYF.

This clonotype showed up many times. CDR3 in DNA: TGTGCCAGCAGCCAAGATCTTTCGGGGAATCAGCCCCAGCATTTT. Translation: CASSQDLSGNQPQHF. The V and J genes are TRBV3-1 and TRBJ1-5, with D unclear. There are 15 residues in the CDR3. CDR1 and CDR2 from the germline V gene are LGHDT and YNNKEL (reference sequence). The V and J ends lost 0 bases and 4 bases respectively, with 10 bases between them.

This clonotype was recorded at least ten times. The chain combines TRBV20-1 with TRBJ1-6; 8 nucleotides agree with TRBD1. With 6 bases clipped from V and 6 bases from J, the junction kept 7 bases outside the gene matches. The CDR3 covers 14 residues. Germline CDR1 is DFQATT and CDR2 is SNEGSKA (reference sequence). The CDR3, as DNA: TGCAGTGCCCTTCGGACAGGGTTTAATTCACCCCTCCACTTT. It translates to CSALRTGFNSPLHF.

This clonotype was observed many times. The rearrangement uses TRBV28 and TRBJ1-1; D uncertain. Germline V CDR1 and CDR2: MDHEN, SYDVKM. The V end was cut by 0 bases, the J end by 6 bases, with 8 bases between. The CDR3 is 13 amino acids. CDR3 in amino acids: CASSLWVASEAFF. The CDR3 nucleotides read TGTGCCAGCAGTTTATGGGTAGCTTCTGAAGCTTTCTTT.

This clonotype was detected ten times or more. The V call is TRBV5-1, the J call TRBJ1-3; tentatively, D is TRBD1 (6 bases). The germline gives CDR1 SGHRS, CDR2 YFSETQ. The CDR3 spans 14 residues. V gave up 2 bases and J gave up 2 bases, with 8 bases separating them. The CDR3 reads CASSFAGAGNTIYF. CDR3 coding DNA: TGCGCCAGCAGCTTCGCAGGGGCTGGAAACACCATATATTTT.